The 12 T cell receptor beta chains listed next were all sequenced from one sample in a study of T cell responses to AZD1222 COVID-19 vaccine. The repertoire was sequenced with immunoSEQ multiplex PCR; TCRdb's copy has only in-frame clones and lacks some. The sample comprises approximately 150,000 clones, approximately 94% of which are singletons, and approximately 4.8% rests with the top ten. Sequences were derived from peripheral blood, sampled 28 days after the second AZD1222 dose. The receptors here all came from an adult who received the AZD1222 COVID-19 vaccine.

The chain has TRBV4-1 and TRBJ2-7; perhaps D is TRBD1 or TRBD2 (5 bases each). CDR1 is MGHRA, CDR2 YSYEKL, per germline. V was shortened by 0 bases and J by 7 bases, with 10 bases between the two germline ends. CDR3 size: 13 residues. The CDR3 reads CASSQEPGLEQYF. CDR3 DNA: TGCGCCAGCAGCCAAGAACCGGGGCTTGAGCAGTACTTC.

J is TRBJ2-5 and V is TRBV28; TRBD2 matches 9 bases. Trimming took 8 bases from V and 1 from J; bases not matched to a gene: 5. Looked up from germline, CDR1 is MDHEN and CDR2 is SYDVKM. CDR3 length: 14 residues. The CDR3 sequence is CASGLAGVQETQYF. CDR3 nucleotides: TGTGCCAGCGGGTTAGCGGGGGTCCAAGAGACCCAGTACTTC. The full variable domain, with the rest looked up from reference TRBV28 and TRBJ2-5, is DVKVTQSSRYLVKRTGEKVFLECVQDMDHENMFWYRQDPGLGLRLIYFSYDVKMKEKGDIPEGYSVSREKKERFSLILESASTNQTSMYLCASGLAGVQETQYFGPGTRLLVL.

V and J are TRBV7-2 and TRBJ2-7; D remains unclear. CDR3 length equals 12 residues. The V end was cut by 5 bases, the J end by 3 bases, with 8 bases between. CDR1 and CDR2 from the germline V gene are SGHTA and FQGNSA. The CDR3 region is CASSPSHYEQYF. The CDR3 DNA is TGTGCCAGCAGCCCGTCCCACTACGAGCAGTACTTC.

The V call is TRBV27, the J call TRBJ1-2; the match to TRBD1 covers 10 bases. This CDR3 is built from 15 residues. CDR1 MNHEY and CDR2 SMNVEV come from the germline V gene (reference sequence). V was pared by 5 bases and J by 8 bases, with 11 bases of the junction left unmatched. The CDR3 DNA follows: TGTGCCAGCAGTAACCCGGGACAGGGGATGAGGGGCTACACCTTC. Translating it yields CASSNPGQGMRGYTF.

The rearrangement links TRBV28 to TRBJ2-1; D possibly corresponds to TRBD2 (6 bases). This CDR3 is 12 amino acids long. The germline V gene encodes CDR1 MDHEN and CDR2 SYDVKM. Trimming removed 4 bases from V and 9 bases from J, with 10 bases in between. CDR3 nucleotide sequence: TGTGCCAGCAGTTGGGGGGTAGGTGAGCAGTTCTTC. It codes for CASSWGVGEQFF.

This chain uses TRBV18 with TRBJ1-1; D is perhaps TRBD1 (5 bases). Trimming took 1 base from V and 8 from J, leaving 14 bases between them. CDR1 is KGHSH, CDR2 LQKENI, per germline. The CDR3 sequence is 14 residues long. The DNA of the CDR3 is TGTGCCAGCTCACCACAAGGGACTAGGGGAGAAGCTTTCTTT. Protein product: CASSPQGTRGEAFF.

The chain joins TRBV6-5 to TRBJ1-1; D is unresolved. Per germline, CDR1 MNHEY and CDR2 SVGAGI. The CDR3 loop spans 13 amino acids. Trimming removed 2 bases from V and 3 bases from J, with 7 bases in between. As DNA, the CDR3 is TGTGCCAGCAGTTACGAGAGATACACTGAAGCTTTCTTT. It translates to CASSYERYTEAFF.

V gene TRBV11-2 combines with J gene TRBJ2-7; TRBD1 might be the D (5 bases). This CDR3 has 14 amino acids. CDR1 is SGHAT, CDR2 FQNNGV, per germline. The V gene lost 0 bases and the J gene lost 4 bases, with 10 bases spanning the gap. The CDR3 region has the DNA TGTGCCAGCAGCTTAGAAGCGACAGAGTACGAGCAGTACTTC. Residues: CASSLEATEYEQYF.

The chain uses TRBV15 and TRBJ2-2, with D perhaps matching TRBD1 (5 bases). The CDR3 has 16 residues. Per the germline V gene, CDR1 is LNHNV and CDR2 is YYDKDF (reference sequence). V was trimmed by 1 base and J by 4 bases, leaving 13 bases between them. The CDR3 region is CATSRVPSQGTGELFF. CDR3 DNA: TGTGCCACCAGCAGAGTCCCCTCCCAGGGCACCGGGGAGCTGTTTTTT.

The chain joins TRBV12-3 or TRBV12-4 to TRBJ2-3; D not resolved. CDR3 size: 12 residues. The V and J ends lost 2 bases and 5 bases respectively, with 5 bases between them. The CDR3 is CASSLSVDTQYF. The CDR3 DNA reads as TGTGCCAGCAGTTTATCTGTAGATACGCAGTATTTT.

V is TRBV4-1 and J is TRBJ2-2; tentative D call: TRBD1 (6 bases). From germline, CDR1 is MGHRA and CDR2 YSYEKL. Trimming took off 3 bases at V and 0 bases at J, with 17 bases between the two ends. The CDR3 runs 18 residues. The CDR3 coding sequence is TGCGCCAGCAGCCAGTCCGGACTGCAGGGGACGAACACCGGGGAGCTGTTTTTT. As protein: CASSQSGLQGTNTGELFF.

The chain combines TRBV3-1 (or the pseudogene TRBV3-2) with TRBJ1-1, with D possibly being TRBD1 (5 bases). Germline V gives CDR1 LGHDT, CDR2 YNNKEL (reference sequence). Deletions cut 3 bases from V and 9 bases from J, with 17 bases between. The CDR3 is 14 residues long. This chain's CDR3 is CASSHPKAGRQAFF. DNA for the CDR3: TGTGCCAGCAGCCACCCGAAAGCAGGGAGACAAGCTTTCTTT.